This T cell receptor (beta chain) appears in the sequencing data of a study of a mutant IDH1 vaccine in newly diagnosed glioma. Study as a whole: Beginning 4-6 weeks after radiotherapy alone, or with temozolomide cycles, vaccination took place. Study observations and caveats: Vaccine-induced immune responses occurred in more than 85% of patients.

Notes on this clone: Its antigen is still unknown.

As to time point: week 23, last vaccination. The vaccine gave 300 ug of a 20-mer mutant IDH1 peptide subcutaneously per dose. The table came from immunoSEQ multiplex PCR; TCRdb's copy has only in-frame clones and leaves some out. Here the sample spans about 82,000 clones, almost 85% being singletons. The germline gives CDR1 PRHDT, CDR2 FYEKMQ (reference sequence). This CDR3 comprises 14 residues. The sequences come from PBMCs, collected from a glioma patient whose treatment included an IDH1 peptide vaccine. The chain carries TRBV13 and TRBJ2-5; TRBD1 matches 10 bases. With the DNA end fitting TRBJ2-7 better, the J assignment may be wrong. This TCR came from a man aged 30-40 years with glioma. Some clones in this sample may be carry-over from other donors' samples. The CDR3 here is CASSLRTGGYEQYF. The CDR3 DNA follows: TGTGCCAGCAGCTTAAGGACAGGGGGCTACGAGCAGTACTTC.